The clone carrying this TCR beta chain was counted at least ten times. Its antigen is not known. These data are taken from a study of T cells in Graves' hyperthyroidism and ophthalmopathy. Overall study results and limits: Model output signaled ophthalmopathy a median 6.5 months ahead of onset. Blood also showed most of the thyroid clonotypes that were expanded above 0.001.

The study left out patients who had uncontrolled infection, other autoimmune disease, pregnancy or lactation. RNA transcripts served as the template for amplifying TCR beta CDR3 regions. With the HTBI primer set, the TCR CDR3 went through a first round of RT-PCR. TCRdb re-called the multiplex PCR reads through MiXCR, storing one row per CDR3 protein. The profile shows 500,000 to 800,000 distinct CDR3 sequences, more than 14% of them singletons. The sequence derives from a woman in her fifties or sixties with Graves' ophthalmopathy. Sample: blood.

In nucleotides, the CDR3 is TGTGCCAGCAGTAAACTAGCGGGAGGGGGGGTTCGGCAAGAGACCCAGTACTTC. Encoded protein: CASSKLAGGGVRQETQYF. The V gene is TRBV12-3 or TRBV12-4, the J gene TRBJ2-5, with 13 bases identical to TRBD2. V lost 5 bases and J lost 2; bases outside the gene matches: 11. This CDR3 has 18 residues.